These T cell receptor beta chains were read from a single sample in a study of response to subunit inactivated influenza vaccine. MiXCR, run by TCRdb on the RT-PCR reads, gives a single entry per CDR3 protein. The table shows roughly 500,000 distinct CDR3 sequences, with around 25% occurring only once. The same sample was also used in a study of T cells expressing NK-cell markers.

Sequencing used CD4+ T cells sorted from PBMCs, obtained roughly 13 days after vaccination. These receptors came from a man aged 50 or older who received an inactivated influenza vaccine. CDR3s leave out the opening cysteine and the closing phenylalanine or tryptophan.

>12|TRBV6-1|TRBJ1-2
ASSEARAWYGYT
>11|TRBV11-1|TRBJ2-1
ASSFERHNEQF
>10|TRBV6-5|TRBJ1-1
ASSRGGTEAF
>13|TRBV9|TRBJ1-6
ASSVGDGKNSPLH
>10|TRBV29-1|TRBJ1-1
SGVTGNTEAF
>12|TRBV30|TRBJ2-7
AWSAGLAGGEQY
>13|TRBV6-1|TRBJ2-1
ASSTWEGPYNEQF
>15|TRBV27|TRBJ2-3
ASRQSPLAYETDTQY
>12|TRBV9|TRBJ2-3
ASSVVSLTDTQY
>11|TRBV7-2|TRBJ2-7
ASSLASSTEQY
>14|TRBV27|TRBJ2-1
ASTHRPGQGFSEQF
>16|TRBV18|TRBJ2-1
ASSPPRGQGVTYNEQF
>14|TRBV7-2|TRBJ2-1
ASRLLGGVRKNEQF
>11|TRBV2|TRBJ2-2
ASRLQNTGELF
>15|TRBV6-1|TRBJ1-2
ASTLAQRANWWYGYT